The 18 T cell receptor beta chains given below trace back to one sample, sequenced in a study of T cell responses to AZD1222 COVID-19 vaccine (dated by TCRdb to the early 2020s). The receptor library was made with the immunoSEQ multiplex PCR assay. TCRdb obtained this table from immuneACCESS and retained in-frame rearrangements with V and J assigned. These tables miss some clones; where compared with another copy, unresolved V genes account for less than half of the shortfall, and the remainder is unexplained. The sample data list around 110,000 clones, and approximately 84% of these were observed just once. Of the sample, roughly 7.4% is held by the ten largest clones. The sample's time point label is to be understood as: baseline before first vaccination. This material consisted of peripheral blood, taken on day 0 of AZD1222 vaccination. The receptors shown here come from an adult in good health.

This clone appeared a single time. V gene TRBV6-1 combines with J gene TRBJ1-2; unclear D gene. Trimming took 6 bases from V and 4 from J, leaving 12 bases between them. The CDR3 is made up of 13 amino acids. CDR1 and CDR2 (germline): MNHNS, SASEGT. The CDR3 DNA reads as TGTGCCAGCAGGACGTGGACCTTCTATGGCTACACCTTC. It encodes CASRTWTFYGYTF.

CDR3 in amino acids: CASSPRTCYEQYF. CDR3 nucleotides: TGTGCCAGCAGCCCGCGGACTTGCTACGAGCAGTACTTC. The chain carries TRBV7-9 and TRBJ2-7; D is possibly TRBD2 (5 bases). From germline, CDR1 is SEHNR and CDR2 FQNEAQ (reference sequence). The CDR3 consists of 13 residues. V lost 5 bases and J lost 3, with 11 bases in between.

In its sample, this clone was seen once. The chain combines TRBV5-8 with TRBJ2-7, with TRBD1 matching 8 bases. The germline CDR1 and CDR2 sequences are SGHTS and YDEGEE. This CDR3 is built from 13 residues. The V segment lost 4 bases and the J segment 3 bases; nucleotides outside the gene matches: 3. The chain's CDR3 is CASSRTGNYEQYF. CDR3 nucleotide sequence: TGTGCCAGCAGCCGGACAGGGAACTACGAGCAGTACTTC.

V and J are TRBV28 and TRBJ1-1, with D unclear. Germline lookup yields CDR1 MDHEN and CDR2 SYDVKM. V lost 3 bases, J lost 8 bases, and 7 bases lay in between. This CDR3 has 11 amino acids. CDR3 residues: CASSFQQEAFF. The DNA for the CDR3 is TGTGCCAGCAGTTTTCAGCAAGAAGCTTTCTTT.

The CDR3 nucleotides are TGTGCCAGCTCACCACCGGGCGGGAGAAAAAGCGATGAGCAGTTCTTC. Protein sequence: CASSPPGGRKSDEQFF. V and J are TRBV18 and TRBJ2-1, with TRBD2 matching 7 bases. V trimming: 0 bases; J trimming: 8 bases; junction bases outside the gene matches: 10. CDR1 is KGHSH and CDR2 is LQKENI in the germline V gene. This CDR3 is 16 amino acids long. Together with reference TRBV18 and TRBJ2-1, the CDR3 gives the full variable domain: NAGVMQNPRHLVRRRGQEARLRCSPMKGHSHVYWYRQLPEEGLKFMVYLQKENIIDESGMPKERFSAEFPKEGPSILRIQQVVRGDSAAYFCASSPPGGRKSDEQFFGPGTRLTVL.

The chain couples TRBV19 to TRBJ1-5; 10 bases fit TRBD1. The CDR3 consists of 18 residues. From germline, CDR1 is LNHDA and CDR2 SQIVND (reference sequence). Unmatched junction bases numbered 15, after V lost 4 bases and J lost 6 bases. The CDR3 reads CASSKRFGGTGESQPQHF. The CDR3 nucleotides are TGTGCCAGTAGTAAACGGTTCGGCGGGACAGGGGAAAGTCAGCCCCAGCATTTT.

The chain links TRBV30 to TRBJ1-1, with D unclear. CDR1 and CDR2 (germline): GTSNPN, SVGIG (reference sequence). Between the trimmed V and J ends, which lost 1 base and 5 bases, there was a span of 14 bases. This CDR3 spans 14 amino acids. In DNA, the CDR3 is TGTGCCTGGAGTGGGATTCGAAGGTGGACTGAAGCTTTCTTT. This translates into CAWSGIRRWTEAFF.

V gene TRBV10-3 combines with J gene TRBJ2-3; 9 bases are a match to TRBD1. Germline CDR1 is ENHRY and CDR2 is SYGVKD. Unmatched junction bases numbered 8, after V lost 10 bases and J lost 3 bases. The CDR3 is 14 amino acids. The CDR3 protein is CASLTGGGTDTQYF. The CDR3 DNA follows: TGTGCCAGCCTAACAGGGGGCGGAACAGATACGCAGTATTTT.

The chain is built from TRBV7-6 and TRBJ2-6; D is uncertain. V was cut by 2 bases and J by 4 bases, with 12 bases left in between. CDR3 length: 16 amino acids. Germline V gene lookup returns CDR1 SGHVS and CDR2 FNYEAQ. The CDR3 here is CASSLTSGDGANVLTF. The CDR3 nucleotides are TGTGCCAGCAGCTTAACATCGGGTGACGGGGCCAACGTCCTGACTTTC.

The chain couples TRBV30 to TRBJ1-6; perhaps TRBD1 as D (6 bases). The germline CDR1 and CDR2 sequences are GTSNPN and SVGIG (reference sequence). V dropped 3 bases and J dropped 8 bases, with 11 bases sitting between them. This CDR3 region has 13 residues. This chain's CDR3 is CAWSGGADSPLHF. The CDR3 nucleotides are TGTGCCTGGAGCGGGGGGGCGGATTCACCCCTCCACTTT.

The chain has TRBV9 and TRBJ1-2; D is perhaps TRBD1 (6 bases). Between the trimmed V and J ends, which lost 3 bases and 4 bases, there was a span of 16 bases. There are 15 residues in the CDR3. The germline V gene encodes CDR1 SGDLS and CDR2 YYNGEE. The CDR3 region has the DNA TGTGCCAGCAGCGAGGGGGGCAGGGAGGGCTATGGCTACACCTTC. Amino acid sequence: CASSEGGREGYGYTF.

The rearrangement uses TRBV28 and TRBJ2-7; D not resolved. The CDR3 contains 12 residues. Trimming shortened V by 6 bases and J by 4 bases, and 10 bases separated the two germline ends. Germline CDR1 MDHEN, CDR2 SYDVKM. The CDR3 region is CASSLTLYEQYF. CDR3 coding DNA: TGTGCCAGCAGCCTAACCTTGTACGAGCAGTACTTC.

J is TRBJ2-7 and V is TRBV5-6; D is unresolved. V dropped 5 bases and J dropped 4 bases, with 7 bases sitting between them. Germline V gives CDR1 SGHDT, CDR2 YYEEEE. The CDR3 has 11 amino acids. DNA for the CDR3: TGTGCCAGCAGTTCCGGGTACGAGCAGTACTTC. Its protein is CASSSGYEQYF. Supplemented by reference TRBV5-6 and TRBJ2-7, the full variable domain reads DAGVTQSPTHLIKTRGQQVTLRCSPKSGHDTVSWYQQALGQGPQFIFQYYEEEERQRGNFPDRFSGHQFPNYSSELNVNALLLGDSALYLCASSSGYEQYFGPGTRLTVT.

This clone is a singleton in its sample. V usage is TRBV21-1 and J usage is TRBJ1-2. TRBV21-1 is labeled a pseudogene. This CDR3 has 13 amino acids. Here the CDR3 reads CASSGRKRYGYTF. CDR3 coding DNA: TGTGCCAGCAGCGGCCGCAAAAGGTATGGCTACACCTTC.

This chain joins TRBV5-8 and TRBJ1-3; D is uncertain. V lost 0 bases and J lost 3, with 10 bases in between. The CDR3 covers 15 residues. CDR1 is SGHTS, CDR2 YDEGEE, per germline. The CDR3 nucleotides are TGTGCCAGCAGCTTGGTCCGAGACATTGGAAACACCATATATTTT. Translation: CASSLVRDIGNTIYF.

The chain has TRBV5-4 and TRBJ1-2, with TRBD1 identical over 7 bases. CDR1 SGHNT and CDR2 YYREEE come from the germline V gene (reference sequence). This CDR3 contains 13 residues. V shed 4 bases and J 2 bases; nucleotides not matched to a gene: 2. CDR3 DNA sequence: TGTGCCAGCAGCCGGGACAGAAACTATGGCTACACCTTC. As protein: CASSRDRNYGYTF.

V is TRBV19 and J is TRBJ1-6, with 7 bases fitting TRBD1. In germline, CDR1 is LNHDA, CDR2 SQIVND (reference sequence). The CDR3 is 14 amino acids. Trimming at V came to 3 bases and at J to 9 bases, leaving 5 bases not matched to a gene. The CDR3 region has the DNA TGTGCCAGTAGTATGGGACAGCGGCGTTCACCCCTCCACTTT. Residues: CASSMGQRRSPLHF.

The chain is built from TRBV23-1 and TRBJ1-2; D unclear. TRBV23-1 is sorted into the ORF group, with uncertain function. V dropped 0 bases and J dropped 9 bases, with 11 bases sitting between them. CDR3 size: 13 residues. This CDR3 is CASSQSAPPRYTF. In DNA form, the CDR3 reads TGCGCCAGCAGTCAATCGGCGCCCCCCCGCTACACCTTC.